This T cell receptor beta chain came from a study of cytomegalovirus exposure and HLA in healthy donors. The study, taken as a whole, reports: For presence/absence analyses, sequencing depth was assumed to be roughly uniform across donors. Researchers counted over 150 TCR beta chains as cytomegalovirus-associated. Most likely, a cluster of highly shared sequence variants arose as a sequencing artifact.

The CDR3 consists of 14 residues. J gave up 3 bases and V 7 bases, and 9 bases lay outside the gene matches. Germline CDR1 and CDR2: LNHDA and SQIVND (reference sequence). To note about this clone: Its antigen remains unidentified.

Both 60 Vbeta primers and 13 Jbeta primers went into the PCR. TCRdb keeps only in-frame clones here, not all; method: immunoSEQ multiplex PCR. Of approximately 90,000 clones listed, roughly three quarters were seen once; the top ten hold roughly 3.6%. In nominal health when sampled, donors likely had unrecorded immune exposures nonetheless. The sequenced sample consisted of PBMCs. This clonotype originated in a man aged 30 to 39 in good health and CMV-seronegative. The chain couples TRBV19 to TRBJ2-7; 7 positions agree with TRBD1. The CDR3 here is CASTPRRDSYEQYF. As DNA, the CDR3 is TGTGCCAGTACCCCCCGCCGGGACAGCTACGAGCAGTACTTC.